This T cell receptor beta chain emerged from a study of cytomegalovirus exposure and HLA in healthy donors (dated by TCRdb to about 2017). About the full investigation: In an earlier analysis of 450 to 750 of the donors, around 290 Gb of sequence data and 100 million or so unique TCR beta sequences from about 180 million T cells were reported. An early release that covered about 640 HLA-typed donors contained approximately 290 gigabases of sequencing data and some 87 million unique TCR sequences. The genetic ancestry cluster associated with self-reported Caucasian donors included about 84% of the roughly 400 genotyped donors. The aim of the study was to test whether cataloging public T cell receptors could identify signatures of past pathogen exposure. The study used immunosequencing to profile the T cell repertoires of around 600 subjects and linked those repertoires to cytomegalovirus serostatus. In addition to the first cohort of 650 to 800 subjects, a separate validation cohort of around 110 different subjects was used. To predict cytomegalovirus infection status, the study combined high-throughput TCR immunosequencing, statistical association of individual TCRs with disease status, and machine learning. To study patterns of TCR occurrence, a later analysis re-analyzed previously published TCR beta repertoires from under 750 donors and added high-resolution HLA genotyping. Rather than using new phenotypic data, the later analysis identified candidate immune exposures from TCR beta sequences and from how often those sequences occurred across donors. In an earlier analysis of a few hundred of the donors, high-throughput TCR beta sequencing was used to judge whether each TCR beta V gene segment behaved as functional or pseudogenic. Donor age, sex, ethnicity and CMV serostatus were collected together with the repertoire data. In a later genetic analysis, genome-wide SNP genotypes for about 65% of the 666 donors were used, and that subset was treated as a discovery cohort. Every repertoire in the discovery cohort had been generated on one and the same sequencing platform. HLA typing covered class I and class II loci at four-digit resolution. The number of typed donors differed by locus: about 620-630 for A, B, C, DRB1 and DQB1; approximately 520 for DQA1; about 600 for DPA1; and 400 to 480 for DPB1. Roughly five DR-DQ haplotypes were handled as single units for association and clustering because linkage in the cohort was strong. Among about 370 genotyped donors of the cohort, an average of approximately 240,000 unique TCR beta nucleotide sequences was sequenced per donor, of which 15% to 20% were non-productive. Study-wide findings and limitations: Roughly uniform sequencing depth across donors was assumed in presence/absence analyses, although this assumption may not hold. Several of the top co-occurrence clusters appeared to be linked to parvovirus B19, influenza, CMV and Epstein-Barr virus, according to a later analysis. A later analysis found that TCR association rates varied across HLA loci, with DRB1 alleles showing the most associated TCRs and HLA-C alleles the fewest. At a false discovery rate of 0.05, a later analysis linked 15,000 to 20,000 TCR beta sequences to specific HLA alleles. Over 15 rarely observed V segments, including chromosome 9 orphons, were excluded from the earlier analysis of 550 to 700 of the donors because counts were too low. A further reported finding was that TCR beta sequences accurately predicted the HLA-A and HLA-B alleles for most subjects in the first cohort. A cluster of highly shared sequence variants was judged likely to be a technical artifact of the sequencing pipeline. While some public TCRs were present in many individuals, most TCR sequences turned up only very rarely across donors. Linkage disequilibrium might explain the correlated functional status among segregating V segments, but an unknown experimental factor could not be excluded. Immune exposure information for the cohort was limited to CMV serostatus. Because some donors lacked HLA typing at each locus, the association tests relied only on the typed subset. The classifier was reported to diagnose cytomegalovirus status with high specificity and sensitivity in both the original and validation cohorts. Only TCR beta chains were sequenced in this cohort, and the absence of alpha or paired-chain data limited detectable features. In a later genetic analysis, fewer N-insertions in productive TCRs were reported among donors in an Asian-associated ancestry cluster than the approximately 630-donor mean. The authors suggested that the approach could potentially be generalized to other disease states and immunological phenotypes. In a later analysis, most CMV-associated TCR beta chains were found to appear HLA-restricted, with HLA associations seemingly driven largely by CMV exposure. Because the 87-base-pair reads could not distinguish some IMGT-functional V segments, including TRBV6-2 and TRBV6-3, those segments were excluded. An association between a missense DCLRE1C variant and V-gene and J-gene trimming of TCR beta chains was found in a later genetic analysis and replicated in an independent cohort. When HLA alleles, especially DR and DQ, strongly co-occurred, attributing TCR associations to individual alleles was difficult. The study gave a list of about 160 TCR beta chains associated with cytomegalovirus. A few of the identified cytomegalovirus-associated TCR beta chains were confirmed in vitro to be specific for cytomegalovirus antigens. Broadly in line with IMGT annotations, most TCR beta V segments showed up in productive rearrangements about 90% or about 30% of the time in an earlier analysis of some 590 of the donors. In a later analysis, HLA-associated TCR beta chains showed more clonal expansion and lower generation probabilities than non-associated chains that were equally common.

Library generation was performed with the immunoSEQ multiplex PCR assay. A mixture of 60 forward primers for TCR Vbeta segments and 13 reverse primers for TCR Jbeta segments was used in the multiplex PCR. A multiplex PCR assay on genomic DNA amplified the CDR3 region of rearranged TCR beta genes. On the Illumina HiSeq System, the amplified TCR beta libraries were sequenced as 87-base-pair reads. The authors' pipeline ran thus. In a later analysis, tens of millions of unique TCR beta chains were counted across the 500 to 850 repertoires, and around 11 million of these chains were shared by at least two donors. A nearest-neighbor algorithm error-corrected the raw reads and collapsed the reads into unique sequences, merging closely related sequences to remove PCR and sequencing errors. Alignment of CDR3 sequences to IMGT reference sequences was used to assign V, D and J gene segments. For a sequence to be retained, a match of at least six nucleotides to both a V gene segment and a J gene segment was required. A rearrangement was called productive if the CDR3 had no stop codons and remained in frame with V and J, and every other rearrangement was called non-productive. Following IMGT convention, CDR3 was defined as the stretch from the second conserved V-encoded cysteine to the conserved J-encoded phenylalanine. In an earlier analysis of around 640 of the donors, sequences lacking an unambiguous match to a single V gene segment were excluded. In an earlier analysis of around 590 of the donors, a V segment was called functional when productive rearrangements were above 56.7%, and segregating when the standard deviation between donors exceeded 5%. A statistical classification framework was built for diagnosing cytomegalovirus status from the catalog of TCR beta chain sequences. In a later analysis, TCR nucleotide sequences were compared against IMGT/GENE-DB human TR gene sequences so that V and J genes could be assigned. A later analysis assigned CDR3 sequences and most-parsimonious VDJ recombination scenarios with the TCRdist pipeline. In a later analysis, each TCR beta chain was defined by its CDR3 amino acid sequence together with its V-gene family, and reads without a unique V-gene family were excluded. In a later analysis, 450 to 600 highly shared, low-generation-probability nucleotide sequences were removed to address suspected cross-contamination and a sequencing artifact. A later analysis calculated a clonal expansion index for each public chain from normalized within-repertoire ranks of inferred template counts. In a later analysis, generation probabilities were computed with a VDJ recombination model fitted to out-of-frame rearrangements, and the resulting probabilities were checked against IGoR. Hypergeometric tests were used in a later analysis to score TCR-TCR, TCR-HLA and TCR-CMV co-occurrence, with a repertoire-size bias correction applied to the TCR pairs. False discovery rates were estimated in a later analysis by permuting HLA or CMV assignments 20 times. In a later analysis, co-occurring TCRs were grouped using DBSCAN, and TCRdist sequence similarity was added for clustering within HLA-allele-positive subsets. Repertoires with fewer than 30,000 or more than 120,000 public chains were left out of co-occurrence clustering, as were about 5 repertoires with anomalous nucleotide sharing. The immuneACCESS repertoire file appears here via TCRdb, limited to in-frame rearrangements. These files lack a portion of the clones; in checked studies, under half of the deficit traces to unresolved V genes, and the cause of the others is not known. The V and J calls and clone size are taken from that table; D and trimming were inferred from the DNA. Here the sample has more than 110,000 clones; around 77% occur a single time. The ten biggest clones cover 4.5% to 6% of the sample.

The cohort was made up of about 610 healthy bone marrow donors. All cohort members were sampled while nominally healthy, although unrecorded immune exposures were likely present. The donor tested CMV seronegative and was one of the 352 seronegative cohort members. A peripheral blood sample was collected from each donor, and TCR beta sequencing was performed on peripheral blood mononuclear cells. The Qiagen DNeasy Blood Extraction Kit was used to extract genomic DNA from the blood cell samples. Ten or more counts support this clone. Its target antigen remains unknown. No base qualities exist here, and no much larger clone lies one base off it. The CDR3, cysteine through phenylalanine, is 11 amino acids long. CDR3 DNA only is kept here, 33 bases in frame from base 1. V was cut back by 5 bases and J by 11 bases, leaving a gap of 12 bases between them. CDR1 SGHAT and CDR2 FQNNGV are derived from the germline V gene.

The sample consisted of PBMCs. The V and J genes are TRBV11-2 and TRBJ1-1; the D gene is perhaps TRBD1, from 6 matching bases. This TCR came from a woman aged 45-65 years in good health and CMV-seronegative. The CDR3 region has the sequence CASSMTGIAFF. The nucleotide sequence is TGTGCCAGCAGCATGACAGGAATCGCTTTCTTT.